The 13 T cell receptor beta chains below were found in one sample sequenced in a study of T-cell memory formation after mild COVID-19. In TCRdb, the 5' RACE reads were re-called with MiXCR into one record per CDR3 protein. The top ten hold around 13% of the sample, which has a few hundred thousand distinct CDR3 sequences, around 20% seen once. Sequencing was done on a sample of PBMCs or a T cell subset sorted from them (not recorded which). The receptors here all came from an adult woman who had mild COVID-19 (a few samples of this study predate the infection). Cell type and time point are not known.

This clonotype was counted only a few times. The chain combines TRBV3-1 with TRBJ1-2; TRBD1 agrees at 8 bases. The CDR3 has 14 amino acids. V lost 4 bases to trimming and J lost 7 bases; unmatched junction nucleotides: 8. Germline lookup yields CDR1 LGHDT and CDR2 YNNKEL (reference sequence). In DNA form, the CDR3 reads TGTGCCAGCAGCCCAGGCAGGGGGCATTCTGGCTACACCTTC. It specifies CASSPGRGHSGYTF.

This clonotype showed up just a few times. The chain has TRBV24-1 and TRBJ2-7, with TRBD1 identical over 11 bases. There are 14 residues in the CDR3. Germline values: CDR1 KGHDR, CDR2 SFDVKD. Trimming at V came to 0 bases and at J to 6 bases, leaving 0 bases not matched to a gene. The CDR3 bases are TGTGCCACCAGTGATTTGGGGACAGGGGGCGAGCAGTACTTC. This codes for CATSDLGTGGEQYF.

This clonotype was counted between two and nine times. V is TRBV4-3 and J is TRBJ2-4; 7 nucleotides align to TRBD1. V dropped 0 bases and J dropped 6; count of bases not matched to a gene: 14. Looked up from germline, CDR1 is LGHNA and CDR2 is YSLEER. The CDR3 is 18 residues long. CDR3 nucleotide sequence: TGCGCCAGCAGCCAAGATACCGACAGGGTTCTCCGGGGAAACATTCAGTACTTC. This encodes CASSQDTDRVLRGNIQYF.

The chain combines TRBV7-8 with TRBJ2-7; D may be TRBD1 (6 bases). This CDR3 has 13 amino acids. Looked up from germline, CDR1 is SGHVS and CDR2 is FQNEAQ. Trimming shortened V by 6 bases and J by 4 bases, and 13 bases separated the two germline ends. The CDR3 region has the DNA TGTGCCAGCAGTTTGAAACAGGGTTACGAGCAGTACTTC. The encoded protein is CASSLKQGYEQYF.

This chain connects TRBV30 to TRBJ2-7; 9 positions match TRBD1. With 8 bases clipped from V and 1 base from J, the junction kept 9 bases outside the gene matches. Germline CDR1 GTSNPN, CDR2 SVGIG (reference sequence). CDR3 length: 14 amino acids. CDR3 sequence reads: CAGTGGGGSYEQYF. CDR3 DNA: TGTGCCGGAACAGGGGGCGGCGGGTCCTACGAGCAGTACTTC. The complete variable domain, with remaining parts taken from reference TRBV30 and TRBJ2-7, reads SQTIHQWPATLVQPVGSPLSLECTVEGTSNPNLYWYRQAAGRGLQLLFYSVGIGQISSEVPQNLSASRPQDRQFILSSKKLLLSDSGFYLCAGTGGGGSYEQYFGPGTRLTVT.

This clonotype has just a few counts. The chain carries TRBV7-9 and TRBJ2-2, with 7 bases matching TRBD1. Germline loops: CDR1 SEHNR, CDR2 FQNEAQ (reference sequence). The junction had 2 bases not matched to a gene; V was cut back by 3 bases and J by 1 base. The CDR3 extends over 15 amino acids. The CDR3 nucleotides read TGTGCCAGCAGCTTGACAGGGCGGAACACCGGGGAGCTGTTTTTT. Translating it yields CASSLTGRNTGELFF.

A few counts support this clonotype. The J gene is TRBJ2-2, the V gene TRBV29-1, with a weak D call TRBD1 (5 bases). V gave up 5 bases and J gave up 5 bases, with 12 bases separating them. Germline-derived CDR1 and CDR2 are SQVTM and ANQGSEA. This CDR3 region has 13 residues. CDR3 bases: TGCAGCGTTAGTGGGGCCCGGACCGGGGAGCTGTTTTTT. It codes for CSVSGARTGELFF.

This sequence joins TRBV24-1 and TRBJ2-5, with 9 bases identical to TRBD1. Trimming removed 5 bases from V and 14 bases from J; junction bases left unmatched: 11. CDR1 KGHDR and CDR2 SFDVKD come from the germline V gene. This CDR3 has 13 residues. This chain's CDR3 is CATSGSPPGQGYF. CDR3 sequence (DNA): TGTGCCACCAGTGGCTCTCCACCGGGACAGGGATACTTC.

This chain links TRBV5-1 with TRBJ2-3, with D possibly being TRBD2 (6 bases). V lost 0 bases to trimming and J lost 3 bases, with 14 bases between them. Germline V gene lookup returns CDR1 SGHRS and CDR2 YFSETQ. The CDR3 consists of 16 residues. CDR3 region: CASSLAEGGETDTQYF. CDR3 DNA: TGCGCCAGCAGCTTGGCCGAGGGAGGCGAGACAGATACGCAGTATTTT.

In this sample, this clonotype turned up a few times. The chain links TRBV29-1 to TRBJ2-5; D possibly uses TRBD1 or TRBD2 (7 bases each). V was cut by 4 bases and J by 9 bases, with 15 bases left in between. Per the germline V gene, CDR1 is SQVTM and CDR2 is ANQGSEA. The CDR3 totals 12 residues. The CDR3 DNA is TGCAGCGTTGCGAACGCAGGGGGGGCCCAGTACTTC. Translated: CSVANAGGAQYF. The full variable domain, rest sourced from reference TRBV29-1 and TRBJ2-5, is SAVISQKPSRDICQRGTSLTIQCQVDSQVTMMFWYRQQPGQSLTLIATANQGSEATYESGFVIDKFPISRPNLTFSTLTVSNMSPEDSSIYLCSVANAGGAQYFGPGTRLLVL.

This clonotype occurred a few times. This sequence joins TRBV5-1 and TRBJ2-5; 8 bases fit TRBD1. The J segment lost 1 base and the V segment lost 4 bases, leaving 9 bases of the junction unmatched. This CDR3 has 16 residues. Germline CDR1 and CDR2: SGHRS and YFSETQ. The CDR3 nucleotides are TGCGCCAGCAGCCGGGGGTGGCAGGGGGCCCAAGAGACCCAGTACTTC. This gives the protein CASSRGWQGAQETQYF. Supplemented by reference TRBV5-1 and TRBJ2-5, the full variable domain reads KAGVTQTPRYLIKTRGQQVTLSCSPISGHRSVSWYQQTPGQGLQFLFEYFSETQRNKGNFPGRFSGRQFSNSRSEMNVSTLELGDSALYLCASSRGWQGAQETQYFGPGTRLLVL.

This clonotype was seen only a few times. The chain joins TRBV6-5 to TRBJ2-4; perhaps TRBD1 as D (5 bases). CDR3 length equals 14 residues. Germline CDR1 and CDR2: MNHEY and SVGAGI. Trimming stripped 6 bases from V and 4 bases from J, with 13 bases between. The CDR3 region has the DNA TGTGCCAGCAGGTCCCAGGGTGATAAAAACATTCAGTACTTC. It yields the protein CASRSQGDKNIQYF.

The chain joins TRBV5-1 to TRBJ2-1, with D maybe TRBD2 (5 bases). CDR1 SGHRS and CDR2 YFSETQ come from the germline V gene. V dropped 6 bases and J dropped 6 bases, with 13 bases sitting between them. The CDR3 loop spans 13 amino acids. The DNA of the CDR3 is TGCGCCAGCACGGTCGGACGGGGCAATGAGCAGTTCTTC. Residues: CASTVGRGNEQFF.